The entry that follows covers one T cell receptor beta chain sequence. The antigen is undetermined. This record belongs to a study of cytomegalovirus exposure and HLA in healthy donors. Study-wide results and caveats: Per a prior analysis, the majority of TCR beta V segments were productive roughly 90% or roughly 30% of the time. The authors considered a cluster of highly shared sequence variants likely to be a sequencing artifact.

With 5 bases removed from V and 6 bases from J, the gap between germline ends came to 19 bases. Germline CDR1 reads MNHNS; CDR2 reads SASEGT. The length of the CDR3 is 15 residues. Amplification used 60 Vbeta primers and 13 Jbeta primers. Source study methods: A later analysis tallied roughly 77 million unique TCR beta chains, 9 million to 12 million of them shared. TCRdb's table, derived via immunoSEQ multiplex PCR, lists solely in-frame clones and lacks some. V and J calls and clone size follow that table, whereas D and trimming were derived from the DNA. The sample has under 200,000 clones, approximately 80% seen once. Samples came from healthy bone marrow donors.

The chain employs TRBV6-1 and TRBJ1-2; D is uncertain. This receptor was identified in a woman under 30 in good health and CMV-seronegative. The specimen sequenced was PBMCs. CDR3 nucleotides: TGTGCCAGCAGTTCGGCCGGGAACAACGTTCATGGCTACACCTTC. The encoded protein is CASSSAGNNVHGYTF.